Given below is one TCR beta chain in context. Method: immunoSEQ multiplex PCR; TCRdb's copy keeps in-frame clones and lacks some. The sample records roughly 90,000 clones, 89% being singletons. This sample is drawn from a study of blood T cell repertoires in COVID-19. The trim removed 5 bases at V and 5 bases at J, leaving 7 bases unmatched. In germline, CDR1 is MNHEY, CDR2 SVGEGT. The CDR3 length is 14 residues. The V and J genes are TRBV6-2 or TRBV6-3 and TRBJ2-7; 9 positions agree with TRBD1. The sample taken for sequencing was peripheral blood. The sequence came from a man in his fifties with COVID-19, enrolled during active disease. The CDR3 coding sequence is TGTGCCAGCAGTGAGGACAGGGGCTTCGACGAGCAGTACTTC. Translated, it gives CASSEDRGFDEQYF.